A selection of T cell receptor beta chains follows, all from one sample in a study of CD8+ T cells in alopecia areata. Sequenced by immunoSEQ multiplex PCR; TCRdb stores in-frame clones only, minus some. The sample comprises about 200,000 clones, more than 30% of which are singletons, and 0.48% rests with the top ten. This sample comprised CD4+ T cells sorted from blood, obtained between weeks 30 and 35, from a patient treated with tofacitinib. Receptors were obtained from a human donor with alopecia areata. The CDR3 runs from the conserved cysteine through the conserved F or W. The D gene is left open where the match is weak. Only part of the rows carry a size: once, few, many, or a class if the clone is expanded.

-,TRBJ2-4,TRBV30,TRBD1,CAWSGTGTQYF,TGTGCCTGGAGTGGGACAGGCACTCAGTACTTC
-,TRBJ1-4,TRBV2,-,CATRGSNEKLFF,TGTGCCACTCGTGGGTCGAACGAAAAACTGTTTTTT
few,TRBJ1-5,TRBV6-5,-,CASSLTTDQPQHF,TGTGCCAGCAGCCTGACCACAGATCAGCCCCAGCATTTT
-,TRBJ1-6,TRBV27,-,CASTPGGRGDSPLHF,TGTGCCAGCACTCCCGGGGGCAGGGGTGATTCACCCCTCCACTTT
-,TRBJ2-1,TRBV5-1,-,CASSLDPHSSYNEQFF,TGCGCCAGCAGCTTGGATCCTCATTCTTCCTACAATGAGCAGTTCTTC
-,TRBJ2-1,TRBV11-1,-,CASSLTGSYNEQFF,TGTGCCAGCAGCTTAACGGGATCCTACAATGAGCAGTTCTTC
-,TRBJ2-1,TRBV6-6,-,CASSNYNEQFF,TGTGCCAGCAGTAATTACAATGAGCAGTTCTTC
-,TRBJ2-7,TRBV6-5,TRBD2,CASGPGLAGRAEQYF,TGTGCCAGCGGCCCGGGACTAGCGGGTCGGGCTGAGCAGTACTTC
-,TRBJ1-5,TRBV2,-,CASSGGGGPRPQHF,TGTGCCAGCAGTGGAGGGGGGGGCCCTCGGCCCCAGCATTTT
-,TRBJ1-2,TRBV29-1,TRBD1,CSVSRDRGGYTF,TGCAGCGTTTCCCGGGACAGGGGTGGCTACACCTTC
few,TRBJ2-7,TRBV2,-,CASGDIEDQDEQYF,TGTGCCAGCGGGGACATTGAGGACCAGGACGAGCAGTACTTC
-,TRBJ2-1,TRBV11-2,-,CATSPQRTYNEQFF,TGTGCCACCTCACCCCAGCGGACCTACAATGAGCAGTTCTTC
few,TRBJ2-3,TRBV6-1,TRBD1,CASSPRQGTDTQYF,TGTGCCAGCAGTCCGCGACAGGGAACAGATACGCAGTATTTT
-,TRBJ2-3,TRBV5-8,TRBD2,CASSPISGGDTQYF,TGTGCCAGCAGCCCCATTAGCGGGGGAGATACGCAGTATTTT
-,TRBJ2-2,TRBV5-6,-,CASSLDPDRELFF,TGTGCCAGCAGCTTGGACCCGGATAGGGAGCTGTTTTTT
-,TRBJ1-2,TRBV30,TRBD1,CAWGTGVFYGYTF,TGTGCCTGGGGGACAGGGGTATTCTATGGCTACACCTTC
-,TRBJ1-2,TRBV4-1,-,CASSQETDLYGYTF,TGCGCCAGCAGCCAAGAAACAGATTTATATGGCTACACCTTC
few,TRBJ1-5,TRBV6-6,-,CASRQATNQPQHF,TGTGCCAGCAGACAGGCGACGAATCAGCCCCAGCATTTT
-,TRBJ1-2,TRBV4-1,-,CASSQEGRHYGYTF,TGCGCCAGCAGCCAAGAAGGGCGGCACTATGGCTACACCTTC
-,TRBJ1-1,TRBV2,-,CASSVERTEAFF,TGTGCCAGCAGTGTGGAGAGGACTGAAGCTTTCTTT
-,TRBJ2-7,TRBV4-1,TRBD2,CASSQVPSGSSYEQYF,TGCGCCAGCAGCCAAGTCCCTAGCGGGAGCTCCTACGAGCAGTACTTC
-,TRBJ1-1,TRBV6-6,TRBD1,CASSPDRDTEAFF,TGTGCCAGCAGCCCGGACAGGGACACTGAAGCTTTCTTT
once,TRBJ2-3,TRBV9,TRBD2,CASSPQTSGSTDTQYF,TGTGCCAGCAGCCCGCAGACTAGCGGAAGCACAGATACGCAGTATTTT
-,TRBJ2-6,TRBV30,-,CAQTKYDSSGANVLTF,TGTGCCCAAACCAAATACGACAGCTCTGGGGCCAACGTCCTGACTTTC
many,TRBJ1-2,TRBV7-2,TRBD1,CASSHWDRVDGYTF,TGTGCCAGCAGCCACTGGGACAGGGTAGATGGCTACACCTTC
-,TRBJ1-5,TRBV10-1,-,CASSPSTNQPQHF,TGCGCCAGCAGTCCTTCCACAAATCAGCCCCAGCATTTT
few,TRBJ1-1,TRBV5-8,-,CASSPLALRNTEAFF,TGTGCCAGCAGCCCACTTGCACTGCGGAACACTGAAGCTTTCTTT
-,TRBJ2-7,TRBV6-1,-,CASSNRQGGSYEQYF,TGTGCCAGCAGTAATAGACAGGGAGGATCCTACGAGCAGTACTTC
-,TRBJ1-3,TRBV5-1,-,CASRLQGSGNTIYF,TGCGCCAGCAGACTCCAGGGGTCTGGAAACACCATATATTTT
few,TRBJ2-7,TRBV5-6,-,CASSLTSYKTWEQYF,TGTGCCAGCAGCTTAACCTCGTACAAGACGTGGGAGCAGTACTTC
-,TRBJ2-5,TRBV30,-,CAWSVPGRETQYF,TGTGCCTGGAGTGTACCGGGACGAGAGACCCAGTACTTC
-,TRBJ2-1,TRBV9,-,CASSVREYYEQFF,TGTGCCAGCAGCGTACGTGAGTACTATGAGCAGTTCTTC
-,TRBJ1-1,TRBV4-1,-,CASRGTPDTEAFF,TGCGCCAGCAGGGGGACACCAGACACTGAAGCTTTCTTT
few,TRBJ2-7,TRBV30,TRBD1,CASRQGAWEQYF,TGTGCCTCCCGACAGGGGGCCTGGGAGCAGTACTTC
-,TRBJ2-2,TRBV7-9,-,CASRALRRQGTNTGELFF,TGTGCCAGCAGGGCCCTGCGCAGGCAGGGGACGAACACCGGGGAGCTGTTTTTT
many,TRBJ2-1,TRBV2,-,CASSNKGDGLSEQFF,TGTGCCAGCAGTAACAAAGGGGACGGTCTCAGTGAGCAGTTCTTC
-,TRBJ2-4,TRBV27,-,CASSRQNLAKNIQYF,TGTGCCAGCAGTCGACAGAATTTAGCCAAAAACATTCAGTACTTC
few,TRBJ2-7,TRBV6-1,-,CASSLRRDVYEQYF,TGTGCCAGCAGTTTGCGGCGGGACGTTTACGAGCAGTACTTC
once,TRBJ2-7,TRBV27,TRBD2,CASSLGTRWYEQYF,TGTGCCAGCAGTTTGGGGACTAGATGGTACGAGCAGTACTTC
-,TRBJ2-6,TRBV5-1,-,CASSLGSTTGANVLTF,TGCGCCAGCAGCTTGGGTTCGACAACCGGGGCCAACGTCCTGACTTTC
-,TRBJ1-3,TRBV29-1,-,CSVGSAFSGNTIYF,TGCAGCGTCGGCTCTGCGTTCTCTGGAAACACCATATATTTT
-,TRBJ2-7,TRBV2,-,CASSESSYEQYF,TGTGCCAGCAGTGAATCCTCCTACGAGCAGTACTTC
-,TRBJ2-3,TRBV5-1,-,CASSLASRSAQYF,TGCGCCAGCAGCTTGGCCTCCCGGAGTGCGCAGTATTTT